These 7 T cell receptor beta chains were all obtained from the same sample, sequenced in a study of shared clonotypes between healthy human individuals (dated by TCRdb to about 2020). Preparation of the library involved the immunoSEQ multiplex PCR assay. The clones in this table, taken by TCRdb from immuneACCESS, are in-frame only. Not every clone is retained; where verified, under half of the shortfall comes from an unresolved V gene, and the cause of the rest is unknown. The sample yields around 2.3 million clones; around 95% were counted once. The ten biggest clones cover about 0.13% of the sample. The specimen was naive CD4+ T cells sorted from blood. Reading the label with the study, this specimen's cell subset or site is: CD45RA+ positively selected. The receptors derive from a man younger than 35 in good health.

The gene calls are TRBV2 and TRBJ1-4, with D perhaps TRBD1 (6 bases). The CDR3 sequence is 17 residues long. V gave up 3 bases and J gave up 5 bases, with 19 bases separating them. Germline V CDR1 and CDR2: SNHLY, FYNNEI. Here the CDR3 DNA reads TGTGCCAGCAGTGACCCACTCCAGGGTAGGGGGAATGAAAAACTGTTTTTT. Translation: CASSDPLQGRGNEKLFF.

The chain combines TRBV6-1 with TRBJ1-5, with no clear D. This CDR3 is 13 amino acids long. Deletions cut 7 bases from V and 5 bases from J, with 12 bases between. CDR1 is MNHNS and CDR2 is SASEGT in the germline V gene. DNA for the CDR3: TGTGCCAGCACGGACGACCCGTATCAGCCCCAGCATTTT. Amino acid sequence: CASTDDPYQPQHF.

As to this clone: This sample includes further DNA sequences coding for the same CDR3. The chain employs TRBV30 and TRBJ1-2; D not resolved. Trimming left V 3 bases short and J 2 bases short, with 10 bases between. CDR1 is GTSNPN and CDR2 is SVGIG in the germline V gene (reference sequence). This CDR3 comprises 13 residues. CDR3 in amino acids: CAWSLGSNYGYTF. The CDR3 region has the DNA TGTGCCTGGAGCCTAGGATCCAACTATGGCTACACCTTC.

The chain couples TRBV21-1 to TRBJ2-7; the table's D gene call, TRBD1, was not cross checked with the DNA. TRBV21-1 is shown as a pseudogene. The CDR3 covers 15 residues. The CDR3 coding sequence is TGTGCCAGCACCCGTGGGACAGCTAGCTCCTACGAGCAGTACTTC. Encoded protein: CASTRGTASSYEQYF.

The chain has TRBV20-1 and TRBJ2-1; no firm D call. The germline V gene encodes CDR1 DFQATT and CDR2 SNEGSKA (reference sequence). The CDR3 loop spans 11 amino acids. V lost 0 bases, J lost 10 bases, and 7 bases lay in between. This CDR3 reads CSARESWEQFF. The CDR3 DNA is TGCAGTGCTAGAGAGAGTTGGGAGCAGTTCTTC.

Notes on this clone: The junction departs from the called germline gene at one end, perhaps through a read error. The rearrangement joins TRBV7-9 to TRBJ2-7, with TRBD1 identical over 12 bases. CDR1 and CDR2 (germline): SEHNR, FQNEAQ (reference sequence). The CDR3 covers 12 residues. Here the CDR3 DNA reads TGTGCCAGCAGGACGGGACAGGGGGCGTCAAACTTC. It translates to CASRTGQGASNF.

This chain connects TRBV18 to TRBJ1-1; D not certain. This CDR3 region has 12 residues. V gave up 5 bases and J gave up 3 bases, with 7 bases separating them. Germline lookup yields CDR1 KGHSH and CDR2 LQKENI. The CDR3 DNA follows: TGTGCCAGCTCAGCTGCGGACACTGAAGCTTTCTTT. It specifies CASSAADTEAFF. Using reference TRBV18 and TRBJ1-1 for the parts outside the CDR3, the full variable domain is NAGVMQNPRHLVRRRGQEARLRCSPMKGHSHVYWYRQLPEEGLKFMVYLQKENIIDESGMPKERFSAEFPKEGPSILRIQQVVRGDSAAYFCASSAADTEAFFGQGTRLTVV.